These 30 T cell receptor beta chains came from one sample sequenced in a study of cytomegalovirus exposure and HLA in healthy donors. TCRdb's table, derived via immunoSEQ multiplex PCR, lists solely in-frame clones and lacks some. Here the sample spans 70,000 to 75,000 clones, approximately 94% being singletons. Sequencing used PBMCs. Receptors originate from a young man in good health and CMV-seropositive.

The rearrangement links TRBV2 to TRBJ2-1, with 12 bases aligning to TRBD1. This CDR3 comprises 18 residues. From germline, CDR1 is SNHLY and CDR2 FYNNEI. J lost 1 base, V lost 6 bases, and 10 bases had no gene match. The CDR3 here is CASRGGQGAVESYNEQFF. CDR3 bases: TGTGCCAGCAGGGGGGGACAGGGGGCAGTGGAATCCTACAATGAGCAGTTCTTC.

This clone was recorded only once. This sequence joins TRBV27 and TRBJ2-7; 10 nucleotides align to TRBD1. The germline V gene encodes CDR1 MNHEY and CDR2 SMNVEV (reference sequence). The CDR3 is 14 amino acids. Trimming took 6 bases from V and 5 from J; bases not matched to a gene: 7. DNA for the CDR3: TGTGCCAGCAGCCAGGGACAGGGGTTCCACGAGCAGTACTTC. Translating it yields CASSQGQGFHEQYF.

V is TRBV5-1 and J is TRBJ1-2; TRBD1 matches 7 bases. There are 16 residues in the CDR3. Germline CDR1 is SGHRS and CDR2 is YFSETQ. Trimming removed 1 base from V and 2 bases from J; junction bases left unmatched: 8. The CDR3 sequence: CASSLTGEHPNYGYTF. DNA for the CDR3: TGCGCCAGCAGCTTGACAGGGGAACACCCAAACTATGGCTACACCTTC.

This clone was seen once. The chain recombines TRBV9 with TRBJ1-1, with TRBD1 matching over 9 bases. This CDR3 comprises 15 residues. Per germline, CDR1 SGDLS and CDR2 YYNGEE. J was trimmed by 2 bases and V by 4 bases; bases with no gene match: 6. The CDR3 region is CASSTRDRENTEAFF. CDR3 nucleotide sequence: TGTGCCAGCAGCACCCGGGACAGGGAAAACACTGAAGCTTTCTTT. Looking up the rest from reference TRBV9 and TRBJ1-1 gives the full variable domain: DSGVTQTPKHLITATGQRVTLRCSPRSGDLSVYWYQQSLDQGLQFLIQYYNGEERAKGNILERFSAQQFPDLHSELNLSSLELGDSALYFCASSTRDRENTEAFFGQGTRLTVV.

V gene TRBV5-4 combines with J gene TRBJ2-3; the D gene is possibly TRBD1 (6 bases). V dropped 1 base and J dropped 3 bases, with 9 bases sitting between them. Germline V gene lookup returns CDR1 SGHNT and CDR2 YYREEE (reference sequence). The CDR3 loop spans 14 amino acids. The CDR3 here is CASSLSGTTDTQYF. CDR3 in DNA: TGTGCCAGCAGCTTGTCGGGGACAACAGATACGCAGTATTTT.

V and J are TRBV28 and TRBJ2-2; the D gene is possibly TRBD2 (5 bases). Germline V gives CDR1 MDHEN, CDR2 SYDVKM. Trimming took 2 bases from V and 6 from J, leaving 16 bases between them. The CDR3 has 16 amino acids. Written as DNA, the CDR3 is TGTGCCAGCAGTTTAGGGCCTTTCGGAGGAGCCGGGGAGCTGTTTTTT. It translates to CASSLGPFGGAGELFF.

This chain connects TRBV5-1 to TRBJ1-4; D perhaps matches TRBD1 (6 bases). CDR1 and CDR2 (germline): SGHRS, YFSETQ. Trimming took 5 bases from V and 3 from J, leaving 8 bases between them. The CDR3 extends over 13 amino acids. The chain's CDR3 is CASRDSANEKLFF. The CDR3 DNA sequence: TGCGCCAGCAGGGACAGTGCTAATGAAAAACTGTTTTTT.

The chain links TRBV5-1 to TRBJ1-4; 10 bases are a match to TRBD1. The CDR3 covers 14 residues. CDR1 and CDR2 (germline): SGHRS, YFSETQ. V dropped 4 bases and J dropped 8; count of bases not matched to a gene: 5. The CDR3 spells CASSMGQGREKLFF. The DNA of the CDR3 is TGCGCCAGCAGCATGGGACAGGGGAGAGAAAAACTGTTTTTT. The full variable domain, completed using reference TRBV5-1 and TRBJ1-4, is KAGVTQTPRYLIKTRGQQVTLSCSPISGHRSVSWYQQTPGQGLQFLFEYFSETQRNKGNFPGRFSGRQFSNSRSEMNVSTLELGDSALYLCASSMGQGREKLFFGSGTQLSVL.

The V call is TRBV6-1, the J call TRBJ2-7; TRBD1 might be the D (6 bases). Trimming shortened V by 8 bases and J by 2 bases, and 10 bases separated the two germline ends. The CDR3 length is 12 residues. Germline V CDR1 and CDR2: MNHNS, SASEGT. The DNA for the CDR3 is TGTGCCAGCCTGGACAGAGCCTACGAGCAGTACTTC. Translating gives CASLDRAYEQYF.

DNA of the CDR3: TGTGCCAGCACCGGGGGGCCGGGTGCAACTAATGAAAAACTGTTTTTT. It encodes CASTGGPGATNEKLFF. J is TRBJ1-4 and V is TRBV28; TRBD1 might be the D (6 bases). Between the trimmed V and J ends, which lost 7 bases and 0 bases, there was a span of 15 bases. There are 16 residues in the CDR3. CDR1 is MDHEN, CDR2 SYDVKM, per germline.

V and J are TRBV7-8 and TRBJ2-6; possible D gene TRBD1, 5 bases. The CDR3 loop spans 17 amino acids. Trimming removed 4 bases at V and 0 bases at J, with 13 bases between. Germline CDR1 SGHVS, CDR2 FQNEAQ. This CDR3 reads CASSYYRTLSGANVLTF. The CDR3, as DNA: TGTGCCAGCAGCTACTACAGGACCCTCTCTGGGGCCAACGTCCTGACTTTC.

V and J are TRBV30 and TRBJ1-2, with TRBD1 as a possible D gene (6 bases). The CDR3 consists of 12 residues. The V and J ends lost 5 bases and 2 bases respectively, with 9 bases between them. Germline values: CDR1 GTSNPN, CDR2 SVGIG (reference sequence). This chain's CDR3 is CAWGRGNYGYTF. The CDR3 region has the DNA TGTGCCTGGGGGAGGGGGAACTATGGCTACACCTTC.

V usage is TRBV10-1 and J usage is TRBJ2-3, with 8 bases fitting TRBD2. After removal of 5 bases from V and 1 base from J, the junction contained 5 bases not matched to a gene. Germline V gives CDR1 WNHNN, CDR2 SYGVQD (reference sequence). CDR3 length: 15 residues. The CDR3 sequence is CASSKRGRCTDTQYF. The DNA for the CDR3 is TGCGCCAGCAGTAAGCGGGGGCGATGCACAGATACGCAGTATTTT.

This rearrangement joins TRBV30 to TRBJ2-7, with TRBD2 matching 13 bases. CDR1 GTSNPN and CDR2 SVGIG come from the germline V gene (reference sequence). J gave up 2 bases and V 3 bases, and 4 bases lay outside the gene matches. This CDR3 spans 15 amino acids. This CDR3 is CAWRTSGGTPYEQYF. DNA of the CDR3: TGTGCCTGGAGGACTAGCGGGGGGACCCCCTACGAGCAGTACTTC.

CDR3 loop: CASSRQEGNEQFF. The CDR3 DNA sequence: TGTGCCAGCAGCCGACAGGAAGGGAATGAGCAGTTCTTC. V usage is TRBV7-3 and J usage is TRBJ2-1; perhaps TRBD1 as D (6 bases). The germline V gene has CDR1 SGHTA and CDR2 FQGTGA. V was pared by 5 bases and J by 7 bases, with 12 bases between. The CDR3 is 13 amino acids.

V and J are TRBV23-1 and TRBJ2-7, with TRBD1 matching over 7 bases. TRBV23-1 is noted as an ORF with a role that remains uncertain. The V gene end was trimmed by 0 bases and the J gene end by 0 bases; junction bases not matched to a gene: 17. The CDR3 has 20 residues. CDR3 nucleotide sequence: TGCGCCAGCAGTCAATCCTTCCGAGGCACCGGACAGGTGGACTCCTACGAGCAGTACTTC. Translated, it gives CASSQSFRGTGQVDSYEQYF.

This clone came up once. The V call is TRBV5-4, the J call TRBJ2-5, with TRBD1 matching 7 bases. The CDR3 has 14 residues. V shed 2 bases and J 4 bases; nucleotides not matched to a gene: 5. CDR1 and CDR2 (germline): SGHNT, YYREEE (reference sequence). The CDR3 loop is CASSFATGIETQYF. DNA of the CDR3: TGTGCCAGCAGCTTCGCGACAGGGATAGAGACCCAGTACTTC.

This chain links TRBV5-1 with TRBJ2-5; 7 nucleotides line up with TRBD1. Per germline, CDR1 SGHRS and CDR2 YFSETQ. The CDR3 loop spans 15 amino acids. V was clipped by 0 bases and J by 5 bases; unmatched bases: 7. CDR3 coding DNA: TGCGCCAGCAGCTTGGGTTCCGGGACAGTCGAGACCCAGTACTTC. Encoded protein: CASSLGSGTVETQYF.

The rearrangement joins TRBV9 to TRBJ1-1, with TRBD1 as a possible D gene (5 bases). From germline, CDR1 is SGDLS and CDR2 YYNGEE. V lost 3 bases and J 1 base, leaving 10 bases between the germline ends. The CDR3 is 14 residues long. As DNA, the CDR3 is TGTGCCAGCAGCGGAAGACAGAAGAACACTGAAGCTTTCTTT. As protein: CASSGRQKNTEAFF.

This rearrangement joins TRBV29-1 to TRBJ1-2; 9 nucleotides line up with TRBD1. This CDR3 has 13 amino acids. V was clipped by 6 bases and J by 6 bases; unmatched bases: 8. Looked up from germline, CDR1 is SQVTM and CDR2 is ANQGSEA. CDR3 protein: CSVRTGEPNGYTF. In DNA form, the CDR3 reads TGCAGCGTACGGACAGGGGAACCGAATGGCTACACCTTC.

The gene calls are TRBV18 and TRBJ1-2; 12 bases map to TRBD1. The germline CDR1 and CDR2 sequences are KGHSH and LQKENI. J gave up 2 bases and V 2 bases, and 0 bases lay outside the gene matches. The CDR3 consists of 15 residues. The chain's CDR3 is CASSPGTGGNYGYTF. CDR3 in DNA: TGTGCCAGCTCACCAGGGACAGGGGGCAACTATGGCTACACCTTC.

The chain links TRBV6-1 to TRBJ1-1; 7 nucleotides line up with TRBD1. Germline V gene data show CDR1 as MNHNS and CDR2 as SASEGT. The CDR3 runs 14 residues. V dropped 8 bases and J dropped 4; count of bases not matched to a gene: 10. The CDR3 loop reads CASALTGTFTEAFF. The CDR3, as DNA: TGTGCCAGCGCTCTGACAGGGACATTCACTGAAGCTTTCTTT.

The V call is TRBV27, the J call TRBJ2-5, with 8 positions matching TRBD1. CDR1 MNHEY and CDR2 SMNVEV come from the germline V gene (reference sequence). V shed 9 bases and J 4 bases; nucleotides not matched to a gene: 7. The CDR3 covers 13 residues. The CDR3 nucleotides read TGTGCCAGTCGGACAGGGTTCGGAGAGACCCAGTACTTC. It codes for CASRTGFGETQYF.

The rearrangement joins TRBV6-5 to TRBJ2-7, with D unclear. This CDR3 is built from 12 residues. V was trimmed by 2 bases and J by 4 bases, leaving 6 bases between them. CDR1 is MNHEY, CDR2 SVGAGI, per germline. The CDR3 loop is CASSYPRYEQYF. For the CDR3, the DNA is TGTGCCAGCAGTTACCCTAGGTACGAGCAGTACTTC.

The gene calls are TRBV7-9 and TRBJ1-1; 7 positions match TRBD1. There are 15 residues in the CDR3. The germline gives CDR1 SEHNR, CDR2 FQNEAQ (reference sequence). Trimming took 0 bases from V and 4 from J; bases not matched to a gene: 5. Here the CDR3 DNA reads TGTGCCAGCAGCTTAGCGAAGGGGGCGAGCACTGAAGCTTTCTTT. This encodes CASSLAKGASTEAFF.

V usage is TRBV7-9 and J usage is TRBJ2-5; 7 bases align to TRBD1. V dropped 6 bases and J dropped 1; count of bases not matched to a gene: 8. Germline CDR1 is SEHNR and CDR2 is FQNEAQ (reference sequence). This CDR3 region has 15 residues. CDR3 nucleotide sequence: TGTGCCAGCAGTAAGGGGGCGAGGGGCCAAGAGACCCAGTACTTC. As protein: CASSKGARGQETQYF.

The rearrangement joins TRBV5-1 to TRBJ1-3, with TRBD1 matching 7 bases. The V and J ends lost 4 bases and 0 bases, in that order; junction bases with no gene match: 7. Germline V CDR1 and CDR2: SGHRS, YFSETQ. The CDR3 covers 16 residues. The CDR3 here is CASSRDSPYSGNTIYF. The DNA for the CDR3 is TGCGCCAGCAGCCGGGACAGTCCCTACTCTGGAAACACCATATATTTT.

DNA of the CDR3: TGTGCCAGCAGTGAAGGGGCCAGCTCATTCAATCAGCCCCAGCATTTT. Amino acids: CASSEGASSFNQPQHF. This chain links TRBV25-1 with TRBJ1-5, with D perhaps matching TRBD1 (5 bases). Germline loops: CDR1 MGHDK, CDR2 SYGVNS. The CDR3 is made up of 16 amino acids. Trimming removed 2 bases from V and 3 bases from J, with 14 bases in between.

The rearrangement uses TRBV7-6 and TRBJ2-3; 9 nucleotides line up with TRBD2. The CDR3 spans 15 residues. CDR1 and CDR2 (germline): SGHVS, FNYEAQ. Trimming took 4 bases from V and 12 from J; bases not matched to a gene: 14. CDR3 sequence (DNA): TGTGCCAGCAGCTCCCTCTTAACTAGCGGGTACCGCCAGTATTTT. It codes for CASSSLLTSGYRQYF. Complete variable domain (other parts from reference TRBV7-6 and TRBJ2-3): GAGVSQSPRYKVTKRGQDVALRCDPISGHVSLYWYRQALGQGPEFLTYFNYEAQQDKSGLPNDRFSAERPEGSISTLTIQRTEQRDSAMYRCASSSLLTSGYRQYFGPGTRLTVL.

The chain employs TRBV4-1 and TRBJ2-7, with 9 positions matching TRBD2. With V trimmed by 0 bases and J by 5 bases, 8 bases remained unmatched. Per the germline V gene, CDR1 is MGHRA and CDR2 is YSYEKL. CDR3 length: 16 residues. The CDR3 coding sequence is TGCGCCAGCAGCCAAGAGAGGCGGGAGGGCCGACACGAGCAGTACTTC. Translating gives CASSQERREGRHEQYF.